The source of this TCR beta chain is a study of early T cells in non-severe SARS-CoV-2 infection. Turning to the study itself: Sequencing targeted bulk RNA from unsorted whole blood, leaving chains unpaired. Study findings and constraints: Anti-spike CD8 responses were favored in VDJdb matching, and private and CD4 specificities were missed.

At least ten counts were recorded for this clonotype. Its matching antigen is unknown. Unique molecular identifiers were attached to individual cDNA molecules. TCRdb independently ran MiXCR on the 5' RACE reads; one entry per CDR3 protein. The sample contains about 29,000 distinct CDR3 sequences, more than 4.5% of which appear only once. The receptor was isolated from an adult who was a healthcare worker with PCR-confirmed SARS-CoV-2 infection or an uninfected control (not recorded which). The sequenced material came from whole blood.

The CDR3 nucleotides read TGCGCCAGCAGGAAGATACAGGGACGGAACACTGAAGCTTTCTTT. This translates into CASRKIQGRNTEAFF. This chain links TRBV5-1 with TRBJ1-1; D might be TRBD1 (6 bases). CDR3 size: 15 residues. Germline CDR1 and CDR2: SGHRS and YFSETQ. Trimming took 5 bases from V and 1 from J, leaving 15 bases between them.